This TCR beta chain derives from a study of control samples from healthy donors and cancer patients. The repertoire was sequenced with immunoSEQ multiplex PCR; TCRdb's copy has only in-frame clones and lacks some. Found here are 140,000 or so clones, more than 85% of them singletons; the top ten hold roughly 3.2%. CDR3 length: 13 amino acids. CDR1 is LGHNT, CDR2 FRNRAP, per germline. Deletions cut 1 base from V and 5 bases from J, with 8 bases between. Sequenced: blood. This receptor was taken from a man aged 25-40 years in good health. The V call is TRBV12-5, the J call TRBJ1-1; perhaps TRBD1 as D (6 bases). In DNA, the CDR3 is TGTGCTAGTGGTTTGGACCAGGGGACTGAAGCTTTCTTT. This codes for CASGLDQGTEAFF.